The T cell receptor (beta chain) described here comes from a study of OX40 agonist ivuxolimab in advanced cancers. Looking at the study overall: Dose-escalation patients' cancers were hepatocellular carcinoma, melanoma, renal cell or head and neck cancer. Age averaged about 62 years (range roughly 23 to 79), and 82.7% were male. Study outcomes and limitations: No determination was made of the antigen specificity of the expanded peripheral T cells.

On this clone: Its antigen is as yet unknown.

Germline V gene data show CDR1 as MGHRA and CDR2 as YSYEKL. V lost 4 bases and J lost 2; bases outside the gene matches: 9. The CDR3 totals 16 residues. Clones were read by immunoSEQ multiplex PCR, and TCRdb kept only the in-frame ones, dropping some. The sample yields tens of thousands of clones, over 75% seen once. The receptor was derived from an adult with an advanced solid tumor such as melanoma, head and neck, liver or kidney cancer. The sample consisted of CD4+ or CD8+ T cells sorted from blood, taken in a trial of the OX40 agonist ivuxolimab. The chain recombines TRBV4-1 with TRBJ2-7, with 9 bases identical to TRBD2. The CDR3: CASSPGESSGAYEQYV. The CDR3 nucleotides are TGCGCCAGCAGCCCAGGAGAGTCTAGCGGGGCCTACGAGCAGTACGTC.